The 4 T cell receptor beta chains below come from one sample, sequenced in a study of CD8 T cells in ankylosing spondylitis. For these TCRs, the target antigens are not known. TCRdb independently ran MiXCR on the 5' RACE reads; one entry per CDR3 protein. The sample includes under 850,000 distinct CDR3 sequences, over 15% seen only once; the top ten take under 20%. Study outcomes and limitations: A motif of 7 to 9 highly homologous TCR beta variants was seen as apparently characteristic of ankylosing spondylitis blood.

The sequenced material came from blood, either unsorted or a sorted T cell fraction (not recorded which). These receptors were obtained from a male donor with ankylosing spondylitis.

V usage is TRBV9 and J usage is TRBJ2-3; 10 nucleotides agree with TRBD2. This CDR3 has 16 residues. Germline lookup yields CDR1 SGDLS and CDR2 YYNGEE. The J segment lost 2 bases and the V segment lost 3 bases, leaving 6 bases of the junction unmatched. CDR3 sequence (DNA): TGTGCCAGCAGCGCCCAAAGCGGGGGGGTCACAGATACGCAGTATTTT. Its translation: CASSAQSGGVTDTQYF.

In its sample, this clonotype was seen a few times. The rearrangement joins TRBV6-5 to TRBJ2-1, with 13 bases matching TRBD2. Per germline, CDR1 MNHEY and CDR2 SVGAGI. The length of the CDR3 is 19 residues. The V gene end was trimmed by 2 bases and the J gene end by 0 bases; junction bases not matched to a gene: 7. The CDR3 DNA follows: TGTGCCAGCAGTTACCAAGGACTAGCGGGAGAACACTCCTACAATGAGCAGTTCTTC. Amino acid sequence: CASSYQGLAGEHSYNEQFF.

This clonotype was picked up a small number of times. The chain has TRBV20-1 and TRBJ1-1; 10 positions agree with TRBD1. The CDR3 has 16 amino acids. The germline V gene has CDR1 DFQATT and CDR2 SNEGSKA (reference sequence). Losses at the gene ends were 3 bases for V and 0 bases for J; bases not matched to a gene: 7. The CDR3 DNA reads as TGCAGTGCTAGCAGACAGGGGGCGATCATGAACACTGAAGCTTTCTTT. This gives the protein CSASRQGAIMNTEAFF.

The CDR3 loop is CASSLEGPARDTQYF. DNA of the CDR3: TGCGCCAGCAGCTTGGAAGGTCCGGCCAGGGATACGCAGTATTTT. The chain uses TRBV5-1 and TRBJ2-3, with unresolved D. The CDR3 contains 15 residues. V lost 0 bases to trimming and J lost 6 bases, with 14 bases between them. Germline V lookup: CDR1 SGHRS, CDR2 YFSETQ.